This T cell receptor beta chain is from a study of blood T cell repertoires in COVID-19. As for the study in general: Samples representing acute and convalescent COVID-19 were sourced from the United States, Italy and Spain.

Original data processing: From reference gene primer amplification, estimates of nucleated cell counts were derived. TCRdb's copy holds only in-frame clones and misses some; the assay was immunoSEQ multiplex PCR. D and trimming come from the DNA, and the V and J calls and clone size come from that table. The sample records tens of thousands of clones, approximately 86% being singletons. The CDR3 runs to 15 residues. The J segment lost 2 bases and the V segment lost 4 bases, leaving 8 bases of the junction unmatched. Germline CDR1 SGHTS, CDR2 YDEGEE. This clone appeared a single time. The source is a man between 70 and 80 years old with acute or convalescent COVID-19. Sequencing was performed on peripheral blood. The V call is TRBV5-8, the J call TRBJ2-7; TRBD1 aligns across 8 bases. CDR3 coding DNA: TGTGCCAGCAGCGGCCGACAGGGGACAACCTACGAGCAGTACTTC. Its translation is CASSGRQGTTYEQYF. The whole variable domain, remainder taken from reference TRBV5-8 and TRBJ2-7, is EAGVTQSPTHLIKTRGQQATLRCSPISGHTSVYWYQQALGLGLQFLLWYDEGEERNRGNFPPRFSGRQFPNYSSELNVNALELEDSALYLCASSGRQGTTYEQYFGPGTRLTVT.